A selection of T cell receptor beta chains follows, all from one sample in a study of identical twins. Each CDR3 protein gets one entry after TCRdb re-called the 5' RACE reads with MiXCR. The sample yields hundreds of thousands of distinct CDR3 sequences, around 24% seen once. These data also formed part of another study, on T cells expressing NK-cell markers.

The sequenced sample was CD4+ T cells sorted from blood. The receptors were sampled from a woman younger than 35 in good health. Each CDR3 is given with its conserved first and last residue. A D gene is named only where the DNA matches it firmly. Size is stated for part of the rows, as once, few or many counts, or as a class when the clone is expanded.

abundance | j_gene | v_gene | d_gene | CDR3nt | CDR3aa
NA | TRBJ2-7 | TRBV19 | NA | TGTGCCAGTAGTATAGCTCTGGGCTACGAGCAGTACTTC | CASSIALGYEQYF
NA | TRBJ2-1 | TRBV20-1 | TRBD2 | TGCAGTGCTAGGATTGGGACTAGCGGCCGGTATGAGCAGTTCTTC | CSARIGTSGRYEQFF
few | TRBJ2-1 | TRBV29-1 | NA | TGCAGCATAAAGGGACCTCTACTTACAGATGAGCAGTTCTTC | CSIKGPLLTDEQFF
few | TRBJ1-1 | TRBV12-3/TRBV12-4 | NA | TGTGCCAGCAGTCGAGGAGGGGCCAACACTGAAGCTTTCTTT | CASSRGGANTEAFF
once | TRBJ2-7 | TRBV28 | NA | TGTGCCAGCAGTTCCTTTGACGACGAGCAGTACTTC | CASSSFDDEQYF
few | TRBJ1-2 | TRBV3-1 | TRBD1 | TGTGCCAGCAGCCGGGACAGGAAGTATGGCTACACCTTC | CASSRDRKYGYTF
few | TRBJ2-1 | TRBV4-3 | TRBD2 | TGCGCCAGCAGCCCCCTAGCGGGAGTTTACAATGAGCAGTTCTTC | CASSPLAGVYNEQFF
few | TRBJ1-1 | TRBV7-6 | TRBD1 | TGTGCCAGCAGCCCATGGACAGGAATGGGGAACACTGAAGCTTTCTTT | CASSPWTGMGNTEAFF
few | TRBJ2-7 | TRBV27 | TRBD1 | TGTGCCAGCAGCGACAGGGTCAATTACGAGCAGTACTTC | CASSDRVNYEQYF
few | TRBJ1-2 | TRBV24-1 | NA | TGTGCCACCAGTGAGGATGGCTACACCTTC | CATSEDGYTF
few | TRBJ2-1 | TRBV20-1 | NA | TGCAGTGCCGAAGACAGATCCTCCTACAATGAGCAGTTCTTC | CSAEDRSSYNEQFF
few | TRBJ1-2 | TRBV29-1 | NA | TGCAGCGTTGACGGGGTGAGGGGAACTAACTATGGCTACACCTTC | CSVDGVRGTNYGYTF
once | TRBJ1-2 | TRBV5-1 | NA | TGCGCCAGCAGCTTGGAAGTCCCAACCCCCAGGGGCTACACCTTC | CASSLEVPTPRGYTF
few | TRBJ2-7 | TRBV18 | NA | TGTGCCAGCTCACCAGGAGTTACGGGTAGATACGAGCAGTACTTC | CASSPGVTGRYEQYF
NA | TRBJ1-1 | TRBV28 | NA | TGTGCCAGCAGTTTTGGGGACCGCCCTGAAGCTTTCTTT | CASSFGDRPEAFF
NA | TRBJ2-4 | TRBV12-3/TRBV12-4 | TRBD2 | TGTGCCAGCGCAAGTGGGACTAGCAGGGTGAACATTCAGTACTTC | CASASGTSRVNIQYF
NA | TRBJ1-5 | TRBV6-2/TRBV6-3 | NA | TGTGCCAGCAGTTACGGTGGGCAGCAGCCCCAGCATTTT | CASSYGGQQPQHF
NA | TRBJ2-5 | TRBV14 | TRBD1 | TGTGCCAGCAGCCAAGACAGGGGGAGGACCCAGTACTTC | CASSQDRGRTQYF
few | TRBJ2-3 | TRBV7-2 | TRBD1 | TGTGCCAGCAGCTCGGGACAGGTTCCCATCCTAGGGCAGTATTTT | CASSSGQVPILGQYF
NA | TRBJ1-2 | TRBV6-5 | NA | TGTGCCAGCAGTTTAAGTCTCCCCCGCCCGGGTGGCTACACCTTC | CASSLSLPRPGGYTF
NA | TRBJ1-2 | TRBV29-1 | NA | TGCAGCGCTGGGGATGGGGCTGATGGCTACACCTTC | CSAGDGADGYTF
few | TRBJ1-2 | TRBV9 | NA | TGTGCCAGCAGCGTAGCTGGCAGGGCCAACTATGGCTACACCTTC | CASSVAGRANYGYTF
few | TRBJ2-1 | TRBV9 | NA | TGTGCCAGCAGCGTAGGGGCCGAGCAGTTCTTC | CASSVGAEQFF
few | TRBJ2-3 | TRBV30 | NA | TGTGCCTGGAGTGTACAAAGGAGCACAGATACGCAGTATTTT | CAWSVQRSTDTQYF
few | TRBJ2-5 | TRBV2 | TRBD2 | TGTGCCAGCAGTAGGACTAGTAGTCCGGGAGAGACCCAGTACTTC | CASSRTSSPGETQYF
NA | TRBJ2-1 | TRBV11-3 | TRBD2 | TGTGCCAGCAGCCATGCCGGGACTAAGAACAATGAGCAGTTCTTC | CASSHAGTKNNEQFF
few | TRBJ1-2 | TRBV7-9 | TRBD1 | TGTGCCAGCAGCTTAGCGGGCACAGGGGGGCACGGCTACACCTTC | CASSLAGTGGHGYTF
NA | TRBJ1-1 | TRBV5-1 | NA | TGCGCCAGCAGCCCCCGTGAGGGCATGAACACTGAAGCTTTCTTT | CASSPREGMNTEAFF